This TCR beta chain was obtained from a study of T cells expressing NK-cell markers. Study results and limitations: No clear determination of HCMV specificity was made for expanded NKG2C+ T cell clones.

This CDR3 is built from 16 residues. Looked up from germline, CDR1 is LNHNV and CDR2 is YYDKDF (reference sequence). Note on this clonotype: Its cognate antigen is unknown.

TCRdb re-called the 5' RACE reads; every CDR3 protein appears as one record, without DNA. This sample's clone table lists some 500,000 distinct CDR3 sequences. The sample was blood T cells: a sorted CD56 or NKG2C T cell subset, CD4+ or CD8+ T cells, or bulk PBMC T cells (not recorded which). This rearrangement joins TRBV15 to TRBJ2-2; the TRBD1 assignment by TCRdb is unverifiable without DNA. This clonotype was obtained from a woman between 50 and 59 years old in good health. CDR3: CATSRGQGINTGELFF. The full variable domain, its missing parts supplied by reference TRBV15 and TRBJ2-2, is DAMVIQNPRYQVTQFGKPVTLSCSQTLNHNVMYWYQQKSSQAPKLLFHYYDKDFNNEADTPDNFQSRRPNTSFCFLDIRSPGLGDTAMYLCATSRGQGINTGELFFGEGSRLTVL.